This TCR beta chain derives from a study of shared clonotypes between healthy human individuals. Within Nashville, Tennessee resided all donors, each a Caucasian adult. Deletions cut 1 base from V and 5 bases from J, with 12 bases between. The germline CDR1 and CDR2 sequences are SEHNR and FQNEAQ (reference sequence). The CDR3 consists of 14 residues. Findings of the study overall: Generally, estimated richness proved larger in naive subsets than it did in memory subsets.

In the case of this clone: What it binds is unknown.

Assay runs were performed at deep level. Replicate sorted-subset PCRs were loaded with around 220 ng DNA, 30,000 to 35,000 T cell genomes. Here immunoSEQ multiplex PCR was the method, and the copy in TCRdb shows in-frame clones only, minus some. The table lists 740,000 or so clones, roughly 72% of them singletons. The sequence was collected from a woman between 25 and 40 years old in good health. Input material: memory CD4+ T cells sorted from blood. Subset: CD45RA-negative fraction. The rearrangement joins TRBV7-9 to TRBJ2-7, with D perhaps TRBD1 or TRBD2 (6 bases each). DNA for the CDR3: TGTGCCAGCAGCTTAGACGGGGGCGAACACGAGCAGTACTTC. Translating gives CASSLDGGEHEQYF.